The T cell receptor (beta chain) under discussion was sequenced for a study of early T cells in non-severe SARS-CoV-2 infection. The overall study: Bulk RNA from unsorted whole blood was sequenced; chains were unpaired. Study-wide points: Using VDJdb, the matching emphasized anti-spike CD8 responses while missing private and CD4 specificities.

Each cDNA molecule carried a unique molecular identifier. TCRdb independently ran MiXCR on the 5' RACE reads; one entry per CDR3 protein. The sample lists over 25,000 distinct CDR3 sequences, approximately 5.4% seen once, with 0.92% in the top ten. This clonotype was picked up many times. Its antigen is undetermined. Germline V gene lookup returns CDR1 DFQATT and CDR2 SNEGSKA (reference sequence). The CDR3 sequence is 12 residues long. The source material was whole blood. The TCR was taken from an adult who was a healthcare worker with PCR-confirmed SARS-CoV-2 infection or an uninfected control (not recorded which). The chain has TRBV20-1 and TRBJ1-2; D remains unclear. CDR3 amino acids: CSAQAAEYGYTF. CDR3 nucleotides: TGCAGCGCTCAAGCCGCAGAATATGGCTACACCTTC.